Below, one T cell receptor beta chain is given with its context. Original processing methods: How many nucleated cells were present was estimated from reference gene primer amplification. TCRdb keeps only in-frame clones here, not all; method: immunoSEQ multiplex PCR. V and J calls and clone size come straight from that table; D and trimming were deduced from the DNA. The profile shows 150,000 or so clones, just under 85% of them singletons. These data belong to a study of blood T cell repertoires in COVID-19. Study information: Spain, Italy and the United States supplied samples that represented acute and convalescent COVID-19. Sources were T cells, B-cell-depleted T cells, or PBMCs; the material itself was cDNA or gDNA.

This TCR came from a woman aged 40 to 49 with active or convalescent COVID-19. Input material: peripheral blood.

The CDR3 coding sequence is TGTGCCAGCAGGTCGGGGGTAGCCAAAAACATTCAGTACTTC. Its translation: CASRSGVAKNIQYF. The rearrangement uses TRBV28 and TRBJ2-4, with D maybe TRBD2 (6 bases). From germline, CDR1 is MDHEN and CDR2 SYDVKM. The CDR3 extends over 14 amino acids. V was trimmed by 6 bases and J by 0 bases, leaving 9 bases between them.